This entry describes one T cell receptor beta chain. Its specific antigen is unknown. Base qualities are missing; no much larger clone stands one base away. From the germline V gene, CDR1 is SGHTA and CDR2 is FQGNSA. V loses 6 bases, J loses 0 bases, and the germline ends lie 8 bases apart. The CDR3 covers 13 residues, taking in both the cysteine and the phenylalanine. The only DNA kept is the CDR3, 39 bases in frame from the first base. The data stem from a study of shared clonotypes between healthy human individuals (dated by TCRdb to 2020 to 2022). Study-wide context: Two women and a few men aged 18 to 49 years were included in the cohort. For each donor, CD4 naive and CD4 memory were each given three plates, CD8 naive was given two plates, and CD8 memory was given one plate. Blood TCR repertoires of about five healthy adults were deeply sequenced to estimate repertoire size and the extent of clonotype sharing between individuals. To increase sequencing depth and limit assay-specific biases, different laboratories used diverse techniques to prepare libraries and sequence TCR repertoires. Each donor's leukapheresis produced roughly between about 0.8 and 8.9 billion PBMCs. Results the study describes overall, beyond this receptor: Estimated clonotype richness was generally larger for naive than for memory subsets. Pairwise subsampling led to the expectation that sequencing depth would affect the degree of clonotype sharing among donors. Rarefaction of sorted-subset datasets indicated incomplete sequencing despite the large sequencing depth. Sampling was restricted to blood, and TCR repertoires in tissue are likely to differ from TCR repertoires in blood. When a few donors were compared, the shared fraction of clonotypes was about 5.4% for naive CD4, about 4% for naive CD8, roughly 2.5% for memory CD4, and roughly 0.4% for memory CD8. Compared with non-shared clonotypes, clonotypes shared by all four sorted-subset donors had higher generation probabilities. The genetic and exposure-history diversity represented was limited by the small number of donors.

Using the deep immunoSEQ assay, TCR CDR3 regions were amplified from genomic DNA by multiplex PCR. Genomic DNA extracted from each cell subset was distributed evenly over all wells of several immunoSEQ 96-well plates, and each plate served as one replicate. Each replicate PCR for sorted subsets received around 200 ng genomic DNA, equal to 28,000 or so T cell genomes. The purified libraries were quantified using a Qubit 3.0 fluorometer, sized with a Bioanalyzer 2100, and then quantified again using the KAPA Library Quantification kit. A separate single-read 150-cycle Illumina NextSeq 550 flow cell was used to sequence each immunoSEQ 96-well plate. The authors processed their data as follows. Because only junctional sequences without quality scores were contained in the immunoSEQ output, filtering matching that applied to full-length reads could not be performed. To assign V/J genes and CDR3, sequences were annotated against IMGT germline references using PyIR, a Python wrapper for IgBLAST v1.9. Reads were filtered out if the reads had weak V/J assignments (E-value above 1e-6), no CDR3, stop codons, out-of-frame junctions, or ambiguous translated residues. V3J clonotypes were defined as sequences sharing an identical inferred V gene, J gene, and CDR3 amino acid sequence. To compute the percentage overlap between repertoires, the number of shared unique clonotypes was divided by the size of the smaller repertoire. Richness of each repertoire was evaluated using RTK rarefaction, the Chao1 estimator, and Recon v2.1 estimates of unobserved clonotypes. For all TCRbeta clonotypes obtained by the gDNA method from a handful of donors, generation probabilities were computed with OLGA. TCRdb retrieved this table from immuneACCESS and kept in-frame rearrangements only. Not all clones are present; in checked studies, unresolved V genes account for under half, and no reason is known for the remainder. The V and J calls and clone size come from that table; D and trimming were worked out from the DNA. The sample yields roughly 1,000,000 clones; around 78% were counted once. In total, the top ten clones hold roughly 0.61% of the sample.

Donors were healthy HIV-negative adults with no recently reported acute infections or vaccinations. Every donor was a Caucasian adult residing in Nashville, Tennessee, USA. Magnetic negative selection was used to enrich CD4+ T cells, after which naive cells were positively selected on CD45RA and the negative fraction became the memory subset. Blood was collected by leukapheresis, and PBMCs were isolated by Ficoll-Histopaque density gradient centrifugation and then cryopreserved in liquid nitrogen vapor phase. Analytical flow cytometry was used to check the purity and quantity of each magnetically sorted T cell population. From each sorted fraction, genomic DNA was isolated and quantified by UV absorbance on a Nanodrop 2000c.

This TCR came from a man aged 18 to 29 in good health. Some clones in this sample may be carry-over from other donors' samples. Recombination joined TRBV7-2 with TRBJ1-1; TRBD1 is possibly the D segment (5 matching bases). The sample taken for sequencing was memory CD4+ T cells from PBMCs. The cell subset or site label on this specimen signifies: CD45RA-negative fraction. The nucleotide sequence reads TGTGCCAGCAGGGAGGGGATGAACACTGAAGCTTTCTTT. It encodes CASREGMNTEAFF.